Below are 5 T cell receptor beta chains sequenced from a single sample in a study of neurological immune-mediated disorders. TCRdb independently ran MiXCR on the 5' RACE reads; one entry per CDR3 protein. The table shows roughly 50,000 distinct CDR3 sequences, with roughly 13% occurring only once. Sequenced sample: PBMCs. The receptors shown here come from a woman aged 60-70 years with HTLV-1-associated myelopathy (HAM/TSP).

Ten or more counts support this clonotype. The chain couples TRBV5-1 to TRBJ2-3; 8 nucleotides align to TRBD2. Germline lookup yields CDR1 SGHRS and CDR2 YFSETQ. The CDR3 contains 14 residues. J lost 4 bases, V lost 3 bases, and 4 bases had no gene match. CDR3 protein: CASSWGTSSDTQYF. In DNA form, the CDR3 reads TGCGCCAGCAGCTGGGGGACTAGTTCAGATACGCAGTATTTT. The entire variable domain, with the rest obtained from reference TRBV5-1 and TRBJ2-3, is as follows: KAGVTQTPRYLIKTRGQQVTLSCSPISGHRSVSWYQQTPGQGLQFLFEYFSETQRNKGNFPGRFSGRQFSNSRSEMNVSTLELGDSALYLCASSWGTSSDTQYFGPGTRLTVL.

The rearrangement links TRBV7-6 to TRBJ1-5; D remains ambiguous. Trimming removed 8 bases from V and 6 bases from J, with 11 bases in between. CDR1 and CDR2 (germline): SGHVS, FNYEAQ. This CDR3 contains 12 residues. In DNA form, the CDR3 reads TGTGCCAGCTTAGTTAAGGGTCAGCCCCAGCATTTT. Protein product: CASLVKGQPQHF.

CDR3 amino acids: CASSFNFGAYEQYF. In nucleotides, the CDR3 is TGCGCCAGCAGCTTCAACTTCGGGGCCTACGAGCAGTACTTC. The V call is TRBV5-1, the J call TRBJ2-7; maybe TRBD2 (5 bases). V gave up 2 bases and J gave up 2 bases, with 11 bases separating them. CDR3 length: 14 amino acids. From germline, CDR1 is SGHRS and CDR2 YFSETQ.

The table lists this clonotype with many counts. The V call is TRBV7-2, the J call TRBJ2-7; 8 bases fit TRBD2. V was pared by 3 bases and J by 5 bases, with 9 bases of the junction left unmatched. Per the germline V gene, CDR1 is SGHTA and CDR2 is FQGNSA. The CDR3 runs to 15 residues. CDR3 coding DNA: TGTGCCAGCAGCTTTTCGGCGGGAGGCAGAAACGAGCAGTACTTC. This sequence encodes CASSFSAGGRNEQYF.

This clonotype was counted at least ten times. The chain has TRBV20-1 and TRBJ2-6; 8 bases align to TRBD1. Trimming at V came to 1 base and at J to 3 bases, leaving 11 bases not matched to a gene. CDR1 is DFQATT, CDR2 SNEGSKA, per germline (reference sequence). This CDR3 has 18 residues. Here the CDR3 reads CSARVASGGSLGANVLTF. The CDR3 DNA reads as TGCAGTGCTAGAGTGGCTTCAGGGGGCTCCCTTGGGGCCAACGTCCTGACTTTC.